This entry lists 25 T cell receptor beta chains sequenced from one sample in a study of high-grade serous ovarian cancer treatment subgroups. Here immunoSEQ multiplex PCR was the method, and the copy in TCRdb shows in-frame clones only, minus some. Of about 6,200 clones listed, about four fifths are singletons. The tumor samples were collected prior to definitive surgery or chemotherapy. Input material: tumor tissue. The source of these receptors is a human donor with high-grade serous ovarian cancer.

The CDR3 DNA follows: TGCGCCAGCAGCCCCAGGGACGGAGACAATGAGCAGTTCTTC. This translates into CASSPRDGDNEQFF. J is TRBJ2-1 and V is TRBV4-1, with D perhaps TRBD1 or TRBD2 (5 bases each). The CDR3 sequence is 14 residues long. Germline V gene sequence: CDR1 MGHRA, CDR2 YSYEKL. Trimming removed 4 bases from V and 5 bases from J, with 12 bases in between.

CDR3 sequence reads: CASSQDRSRAYGYTF. The CDR3 DNA reads TGCGCCAGCAGCCAAGATAGATCCAGGGCATATGGCTACACCTTC. The chain joins TRBV4-3 to TRBJ1-2, with D possibly being TRBD1 (5 bases). V gave up 0 bases and J gave up 5 bases, with 13 bases separating them. The CDR3 sequence is 15 residues long. Germline values: CDR1 LGHNA, CDR2 YSLEER.

This sequence joins TRBV7-9 and TRBJ2-7, with 9 positions matching TRBD1. From germline, CDR1 is SEHNR and CDR2 FQNEAQ (reference sequence). J gave up 0 bases and V 8 bases, and 11 bases lay outside the gene matches. CDR3 length: 16 amino acids. The chain's CDR3 is CASSNPGQGISYEQYF. CDR3 in DNA: TGTGCCAGCTCCAACCCGGGACAGGGTATCTCCTACGAGCAGTACTTC.

V usage is TRBV4-1 and J usage is TRBJ2-1, with D possibly TRBD2 on 5 matching bases. This CDR3 is 13 amino acids long. Trimming took off 6 bases at V and 4 bases at J, with 10 bases between the two ends. Per germline, CDR1 MGHRA and CDR2 YSYEKL. The CDR3 DNA sequence: TGCGCCAGCAGGGGAGACGAGTACAATGAGCAGTTCTTC. Protein sequence: CASRGDEYNEQFF.

The rearrangement joins TRBV29-1 to TRBJ2-1; D gene unclear. This CDR3 has 12 amino acids. CDR1 SQVTM and CDR2 ANQGSEA come from the germline V gene. The V end was cut by 3 bases, the J end by 7 bases, with 10 bases between. CDR3 in amino acids: CSVEIGKNEQFF. The CDR3, as DNA: TGCAGCGTTGAGATCGGAAAAAATGAGCAGTTCTTC.

The rearrangement links TRBV6-6 to TRBJ2-3; D possibly corresponds to TRBD2 (6 bases). From germline, CDR1 is MNHNY and CDR2 SVGAGI (reference sequence). V was shortened by 6 bases and J by 2 bases, with 15 bases between the two germline ends. There are 15 residues in the CDR3. CDR3 protein: CASRNYRGNTDTQYF. The CDR3 nucleotides are TGTGCCAGCAGGAACTATCGGGGGAACACAGATACGCAGTATTTT.

The V gene is TRBV2, the J gene TRBJ1-4; perhaps TRBD1 as D (5 bases). V dropped 6 bases and J dropped 11 bases, with 16 bases sitting between them. This CDR3 has 13 residues. Germline V gene lookup returns CDR1 SNHLY and CDR2 FYNNEI. As DNA, the CDR3 is TGTGCCAGCAGCGGGGGGTTACTAGGGAAACTGTTTTTT. It codes for CASSGGLLGKLFF.

The J gene is TRBJ2-1, the V gene TRBV7-9; D ambiguous. Germline CDR1 SEHNR, CDR2 FQNEAQ (reference sequence). V was clipped by 1 base and J by 0 bases, with 10 bases between them. CDR3 size: 16 residues. This chain's CDR3 is CASSLGGMSSYNEQFF. The CDR3 DNA follows: TGTGCCAGCAGCTTAGGCGGCATGAGCTCCTACAATGAGCAGTTCTTC.

V and J are TRBV6-5 and TRBJ1-2; D is ambiguous. V was clipped by 2 bases and J by 2 bases, with 15 bases between them. Germline lookup yields CDR1 MNHEY and CDR2 SVGAGI. This CDR3 comprises 16 residues. DNA of the CDR3: TGTGCCAGCAGTTACACCGGACCCCTTGGGAACTATGGCTACACCTTC. Translated, it gives CASSYTGPLGNYGYTF.

V is TRBV28 and J is TRBJ1-1, with D uncertain. This CDR3 is 13 amino acids long. CDR1 and CDR2 (germline): MDHEN, SYDVKM. V lost 7 bases and J 9 bases, leaving 18 bases between the germline ends. The CDR3 protein is CASTTALVEKAFF. The CDR3 nucleotides read TGTGCCAGCACCACCGCGCTGGTCGAGAAAGCTTTCTTT. The full variable domain, with the rest looked up from reference TRBV28 and TRBJ1-1, is DVKVTQSSRYLVKRTGEKVFLECVQDMDHENMFWYRQDPGLGLRLIYFSYDVKMKEKGDIPEGYSVSREKKERFSLILESASTNQTSMYLCASTTALVEKAFFGQGTRLTVV.

The chain carries TRBV2 and TRBJ2-1, with D possibly being TRBD2 (6 bases). The CDR3 sequence is 14 residues long. V shed 3 bases and J shed 9 bases, with 15 bases lying between them. Germline assignment: CDR1 SNHLY and CDR2 FYNNEI. The CDR3 is CASSEPLARAEQFF. As DNA, the CDR3 is TGTGCCAGCAGTGAGCCTCTAGCGAGGGCTGAGCAGTTCTTC.

CDR3 nucleotide sequence: TGTGCCAGCAGCTTGGCCCGCAGGGGCAATCAGCCCCAGCATTTT. Encoded protein: CASSLARRGNQPQHF. J is TRBJ1-5 and V is TRBV5-4; tentative D call: TRBD1 (5 bases). V lost 0 bases and J lost 2, with 9 bases in between. The CDR3 has 15 amino acids. CDR1 is SGHNT, CDR2 YYREEE, per germline (reference sequence).

The V gene is TRBV5-1, the J gene TRBJ2-5, with 8 bases aligning to TRBD1. V dropped 1 base and J dropped 4; count of bases not matched to a gene: 6. In germline, CDR1 is SGHRS, CDR2 YFSETQ. This CDR3 is 15 amino acids long. This CDR3 is CASSLLGQGLETQYF. In DNA, the CDR3 is TGCGCCAGCAGCTTGCTCGGACAGGGCTTAGAGACCCAGTACTTC.

The chain recombines TRBV11-3 with TRBJ2-1; TRBD1 is a possible D gene (6 bases). CDR3 length equals 13 residues. Trimming removed 5 bases from V and 7 bases from J, with 12 bases in between. The germline V gene encodes CDR1 SGHNT and CDR2 YENEEA. The CDR3 sequence: CASSPHRENEQFF. CDR3 DNA sequence: TGTGCCAGCAGCCCCCACAGGGAGAATGAGCAGTTCTTC.

The genes are TRBV2 and TRBJ1-3; possible D gene TRBD1, 5 bases. Trimming took 5 bases from V and 5 from J, leaving 13 bases between them. The CDR3 runs 14 residues. Per the germline V gene, CDR1 is SNHLY and CDR2 is FYNNEI. The CDR3 region has the DNA TGTGCCAGCAGTTTCGGGACTTATCGAAACACCATATATTTT. It translates to CASSFGTYRNTIYF.

The chain joins TRBV9 to TRBJ2-1; D is unclear. This CDR3 has 12 amino acids. V lost 0 bases to trimming and J lost 5 bases, with 3 bases between them. Germline V gene data show CDR1 as SGDLS and CDR2 as YYNGEE. CDR3 residues: CASSVGNNEQFF. CDR3 nucleotides: TGTGCCAGCAGCGTAGGTAACAATGAGCAGTTCTTC.

The chain joins TRBV28 to TRBJ2-6, with D uncertain. In germline, CDR1 is MDHEN, CDR2 SYDVKM. The CDR3 extends over 15 amino acids. V was pared by 7 bases and J by 1 base, with 11 bases between. For the CDR3, the DNA is TGTGCCAGCACAGATCTATTGTCTGGGGCCAACGTCCTGACTTTC. Its translation is CASTDLLSGANVLTF.

V usage is TRBV28 and J usage is TRBJ1-1; weak D call: TRBD1 (6 bases). CDR1 and CDR2 from the germline V gene are MDHEN and SYDVKM. Trimming cost V 1 base and J 6 bases, with 12 bases left between them. The CDR3 spans 14 residues. CDR3 amino acids: CASSLSPDRSEAFF. The CDR3 DNA is TGTGCCAGCAGTTTATCCCCGGACAGATCTGAAGCTTTCTTT.

The rearrangement links TRBV6-6 to TRBJ2-7; D is possibly TRBD1 (5 bases). V lost 6 bases, J lost 2 bases, and 11 bases lay in between. The CDR3 covers 13 residues. The germline V gene encodes CDR1 MNHNY and CDR2 SVGAGI (reference sequence). DNA for the CDR3: TGTGCCAGCAGGGCCAGGGCCACCTACGAGCAGTACTTC. This encodes CASRARATYEQYF.

The J gene is TRBJ1-1, the V gene TRBV5-1, with D possibly TRBD1 on 5 matching bases. Between the trimmed V and J ends, which lost 4 bases and 4 bases, there was a span of 14 bases. The CDR3 loop spans 14 amino acids. The germline V gene encodes CDR1 SGHRS and CDR2 YFSETQ. In DNA form, the CDR3 reads TGCGCCAGCAGCCCAAAATCAGGGAGCACTGAAGCTTTCTTT. It is translated as CASSPKSGSTEAFF. Supplemented by reference TRBV5-1 and TRBJ1-1, the full variable domain reads KAGVTQTPRYLIKTRGQQVTLSCSPISGHRSVSWYQQTPGQGLQFLFEYFSETQRNKGNFPGRFSGRQFSNSRSEMNVSTLELGDSALYLCASSPKSGSTEAFFGQGTRLTVV.

The rearrangement uses TRBV6-6 and TRBJ2-5; D perhaps matches TRBD2 (7 bases). Germline V gene lookup returns CDR1 MNHNY and CDR2 SVGAGI (reference sequence). The CDR3 covers 16 residues. V lost 5 bases and J 4 bases, leaving 20 bases between the germline ends. CDR3 coding DNA: TGTGCCAGCAGTGTCTTAGAGGGGGGGCCCACAGAGACCCAGTACTTC. Translated, it gives CASSVLEGGPTETQYF.

The rearrangement joins TRBV6-5 to TRBJ2-7, with 8 positions matching TRBD1. Germline CDR1 MNHEY, CDR2 SVGAGI. The V and J ends lost 0 bases and 4 bases, in that order; junction bases with no gene match: 5. This CDR3 comprises 15 residues. The CDR3 sequence: CASSYSGQGGYEQYF. CDR3 DNA: TGTGCCAGCAGTTACTCAGGACAGGGTGGGTACGAGCAGTACTTC.

The rearrangement links TRBV13 to TRBJ1-2; D is uncertain. The CDR3 runs 13 residues. Deletions cut 2 bases from V and 2 bases from J, with 6 bases between. Germline-derived CDR1 and CDR2 are PRHDT and FYEKMQ (reference sequence). CDR3 residues: CASSLRQNYGYTF. CDR3 nucleotide sequence: TGTGCCAGCAGCTTAAGGCAGAACTATGGCTACACCTTC.

The chain uses TRBV5-1 and TRBJ2-2; TRBD2 might be the D (6 bases). V lost 4 bases, J lost 3 bases, and 13 bases lay in between. The CDR3 consists of 15 residues. CDR1 is SGHRS and CDR2 is YFSETQ in the germline V gene. CDR3 nucleotides: TGCGCCAGCAGCCTCAGGGAGGTGGACACCGGGGAGCTGTTTTTT. This codes for CASSLREVDTGELFF.

This clone showed up just once. The chain carries TRBV19 and TRBJ2-5; 10 bases match TRBD1. The CDR3 spans 15 residues. Germline V gives CDR1 LNHDA, CDR2 SQIVND (reference sequence). V gave up 5 bases and J gave up 5 bases; unmatched junction bases: 8. CDR3 DNA sequence: TGTGCCAGTAGTGTAAGACAGGGGGCGAGGGAGACCCAGTACTTC. As protein: CASSVRQGARETQYF.